Sequencing of this T cell receptor (beta chain) was carried out in a study of shared clonotypes between healthy human individuals. Broader study findings: Relative to their counterparts shared across all four donors, non-shared clonotypes exhibited diminished generation probabilities. Blood was the sole source, and tissue repertoires probably differ.

When replicate PCRs were run on sorted subsets, they used 200 to 250 ng DNA, 28,000 or so T cell genomes. The repertoire was sequenced with immunoSEQ multiplex PCR; TCRdb's copy has only in-frame clones and lacks some. The data contain about 2.4 million clones, over 85% of them singletons. CD4+ cells were split into CD45RA+ naive and CD45RA-negative memory subsets. Turning to this clone: The antigen is unknown.

This receptor was taken from a man between 18 and 29 years old in good health. Some clones in this sample may be carry-over from other donors' samples. Sequencing was performed on naive CD4+ T cells from PBMCs. Subset reported: CD45RA+ positively selected.

CDR3 nucleotide sequence: TGTGCCTGGAGCTCGCTATATGGGGATACGCAGTATTTT. It codes for CAWSSLYGDTQYF. The V call is TRBV30, the J call TRBJ2-3; D ambiguous. Germline values: CDR1 GTSNPN, CDR2 SVGIG (reference sequence). The CDR3 is made up of 13 amino acids. V dropped 3 bases and J dropped 6 bases, with 13 bases sitting between them.